These 18 T cell receptor beta chains originate from one sample sequenced in a study of identical twins' blood T cells. In TCRdb, the 5' RACE reads were re-called with MiXCR into one record per CDR3 protein. The sample has 350,000 to 400,000 distinct CDR3 sequences; approximately 30% are singletons. The specimen was PBMCs. These receptors all stem from a woman aged 18 to 49 in good health.

This clonotype has more than one count but fewer than ten. The chain couples TRBV20-1 to TRBJ1-1; unclear D gene. V lost 3 bases, J lost 1 base, and 6 bases lay in between. Germline CDR1 DFQATT, CDR2 SNEGSKA (reference sequence). The CDR3 runs to 12 residues. For the CDR3, the DNA is TGCAGTGCTAGGCTCCAGAACACTGAAGCTTTCTTT. It codes for CSARLQNTEAFF.

Comments on this clonotype: This clone may be a read error of a much larger clone one base away. The V gene is TRBV21-1, the J gene TRBJ2-3. TRBV21-1 is deemed a pseudogene. The CDR3 loop spans 14 amino acids. CDR3 sequence: CASSHPWVSDTQCF. CDR3 coding DNA: TGTGCCAGCAGCCACCCATGGGTCTCAGATACGCAGTGTTTT.

This clonotype was counted a few times. The V gene is TRBV20-1, the J gene TRBJ2-7, with D possibly being TRBD1 (6 bases). CDR1 is DFQATT and CDR2 is SNEGSKA in the germline V gene (reference sequence). V was clipped by 5 bases and J by 6 bases, with 26 bases between them. CDR3 size: 16 residues. In DNA form, the CDR3 reads TGCAGTGCTCGTTCTACTAAGGGGGAGAGAAGGGTCGAGCAGTACTTC. It specifies CSARSTKGERRVEQYF.

The chain joins TRBV11-2 to TRBJ2-7; TRBD2 agrees at 7 bases. The V and J ends lost 3 bases and 3 bases, in that order; junction bases with no gene match: 8. The germline gives CDR1 SGHAT, CDR2 FQNNGV. This CDR3 region has 15 residues. CDR3 in amino acids: CASSLSGAPHYEQYF. For the CDR3, the DNA is TGTGCCAGCAGCTTGAGCGGGGCCCCTCACTACGAGCAGTACTTC.

This clonotype was seen repeatedly, ten times or more. Here the CDR3 reads CASSLSDSTEAFF. CDR3 sequence (DNA): TGTGCCAGCAGCTTGTCGGACAGCACTGAAGCTTTCTTT. V and J are TRBV5-6 and TRBJ1-1; D is possibly TRBD1 (6 bases). Germline-derived CDR1 and CDR2 are SGHDT and YYEEEE. V lost 1 base and J 4 bases, leaving 8 bases between the germline ends. The CDR3 runs 13 residues.

This clonotype has just one count. V gene TRBV15 combines with J gene TRBJ1-5; D remains unclear. The CDR3 extends over 13 amino acids. V lost 9 bases and J lost 0, with 9 bases in between. The V gene's germline CDR1 is LNHNV and CDR2 YYDKDF (reference sequence). CDR3 sequence reads: CATGLYSNQPQHF. In DNA, the CDR3 is TGTGCCACGGGCCTCTATAGCAATCAGCCCCAGCATTTT. Together with reference TRBV15 and TRBJ1-5, the CDR3 gives the full variable domain: DAMVIQNPRYQVTQFGKPVTLSCSQTLNHNVMYWYQQKSSQAPKLLFHYYDKDFNNEADTPDNFQSRRPNTSFCFLDIRSPGLGDTAMYLCATGLYSNQPQHFGDGTRLSIL.

This clonotype was seen many times. The chain couples TRBV19 to TRBJ1-4; no definite D call. V was shortened by 5 bases and J by 0 bases, with 10 bases between the two germline ends. Germline CDR1 is LNHDA and CDR2 is SQIVND (reference sequence). The length of the CDR3 is 15 residues. The CDR3 reads CASSPGPATNEKLFF. CDR3 in DNA: TGTGCCAGTAGTCCCGGACCGGCAACTAATGAAAAACTGTTTTTT. Variable domain in full (rest from reference TRBV19 and TRBJ1-4): DGGITQSPKYLFRKEGQNVTLSCEQNLNHDAMYWYRQDPGQGLRLIYYSQIVNDFQKGDIAEGYSVSREKKESFPLTVTSAQKNPTAFYLCASSPGPATNEKLFFGSGTQLSVL.

The CDR3 region has the DNA TGCAGTGCTAACCCAACGGGACTAGCGGACACAGATACGCAGTATTTT. Residues: CSANPTGLADTDTQYF. The V and J genes are TRBV20-1 and TRBJ2-3, with TRBD2 matching 11 bases. V lost 4 bases and J lost 2; bases outside the gene matches: 8. Germline lookup yields CDR1 DFQATT and CDR2 SNEGSKA (reference sequence). The CDR3 is 16 residues long.

With regard to this clonotype: At one of its ends the junction is not consistent with the germline gene, which may arise from a read error. The V and J genes are TRBV18 and TRBJ1-2; no clear D gene. The CDR3 extends over 15 amino acids. Germline V gene lookup returns CDR1 KGHSH and CDR2 LQKENI. CDR3 in amino acids: CANSPQGSENYGYTF. The CDR3 DNA follows: TGTGCCAACTCACCACAAGGATCTGAGAACTATGGCTACACCTTC.

The sample holds many counts of this clonotype. V and J are TRBV2 and TRBJ1-1; D may be TRBD1 (5 bases). The CDR3 contains 16 residues. Germline CDR1 SNHLY, CDR2 FYNNEI. Trimming shortened V by 4 bases and J by 0 bases, and 15 bases separated the two germline ends. CDR3 region: CASSVGGHPLNTEAFF. DNA of the CDR3: TGTGCCAGCAGTGTTGGCGGACACCCTTTGAACACTGAAGCTTTCTTT.

As for this clonotype: Being one base from a much bigger clone, this may be a read error. This chain connects TRBV6-4 to TRBJ2-2; D unclear. The CDR3 has 14 residues. V was trimmed by 0 bases and J by 6 bases, leaving 8 bases between them. Per germline, CDR1 MRHNA and CDR2 SNTAGT. The CDR3: CASSDSAHAGELFF. The CDR3 bases are TGTGCCAGCAGTGACTCTGCACACGCCGGGGAGCTGTTTTTT.

The chain carries TRBV3-1 and TRBJ1-1; D is unclear. The germline V and J ends were trimmed by 5 bases and 5 bases, with 12 bases remaining between them. The CDR3 totals 13 residues. Germline V gene lookup returns CDR1 LGHDT and CDR2 YNNKEL (reference sequence). DNA of the CDR3: TGTGCCAGCAGCAAGATTTTCCGGACTGAAGCTTTCTTT. Its protein product is CASSKIFRTEAFF.

This clonotype occurred a few times. This rearrangement joins TRBV5-6 to TRBJ2-1; 8 nucleotides match TRBD2. V lost 0 bases to trimming and J lost 13 bases; unmatched junction nucleotides: 15. CDR1 SGHDT and CDR2 YYEEEE come from the germline V gene. The length of the CDR3 is 16 residues. CDR3: CASSLARGRLTMSQFF. In DNA, the CDR3 is TGTGCCAGCAGCTTGGCTCGCGGGAGGCTTACAATGAGCCAGTTCTTC.

In its sample, this clonotype was seen a few times. This sequence joins TRBV11-2 and TRBJ2-2, with no clear D. This CDR3 region has 13 residues. Germline CDR1 is SGHAT and CDR2 is FQNNGV. The V end was cut by 5 bases, the J end by 2 bases, with 6 bases between. The CDR3 DNA sequence: TGTGCCAGCAGCCATGAAAACACCGGGGAGCTGTTTTTT. Its protein product is CASSHENTGELFF.

The count of this clonotype is one. The V gene is TRBV2, the J gene TRBJ1-1; 7 bases agree with TRBD1. V shed 3 bases and J 10 bases; nucleotides not matched to a gene: 2. Germline lookup yields CDR1 SNHLY and CDR2 FYNNEI. CDR3 size: 11 residues. This chain's CDR3 is CASSDTGVAFF. CDR3 in DNA: TGTGCCAGCAGTGACACAGGGGTAGCTTTCTTT.

About this clonotype itself: A much bigger clone sits one base away, suggesting this may be a read error. This sequence joins TRBV11-2 and TRBJ1-5; no clear D. The length of the CDR3 is 13 residues. Germline CDR1 and CDR2: SGHAT and FQNNGV. The CDR3 reads CACSLDWNQPQHF. CDR3 sequence (DNA): TGTGCCTGCAGCTTAGACTGGAATCAGCCCCAGCATTTT. Based on the CDR3 plus reference TRBV11-2 and TRBJ1-5, the full variable domain is EAGVAQSPRYKIIEKRQSVAFWCNPISGHATLYWYQQILGQGPKLLIQFQNNGVVDDSQLPKDRFSAERLKGVDSTLKIQPAKLEDSAVYLCACSLDWNQPQHFGDGTRLSIL.

In this sample, this clonotype turned up a few times. The chain recombines TRBV6-5 with TRBJ1-2; D call uncertain. The CDR3 spans 12 residues. The V end lost 8 bases, the J end lost 4 bases, and 11 bases lay between the germline ends. The germline V gene encodes CDR1 MNHEY and CDR2 SVGAGI. CDR3: CASFGELYGYTF. DNA of the CDR3: TGTGCCAGCTTCGGGGAGCTCTATGGCTACACCTTC.

On this clonotype: It may be a read error: a sequence one base away is much more abundant. The V and J genes are TRBV20-1 and TRBJ2-3; D possibly matches TRBD1 or TRBD2 (5 bases each). The germline CDR1 and CDR2 sequences are DFQATT and SNEGSKA (reference sequence). V was shortened by 8 bases and J by 6 bases, with 12 bases between the two germline ends. The CDR3 length is 11 residues. This chain's CDR3 is CSTFWGDTQYF. The CDR3 region has the DNA TGCAGTACTTTTTGGGGGGATACGCAGTATTTT.